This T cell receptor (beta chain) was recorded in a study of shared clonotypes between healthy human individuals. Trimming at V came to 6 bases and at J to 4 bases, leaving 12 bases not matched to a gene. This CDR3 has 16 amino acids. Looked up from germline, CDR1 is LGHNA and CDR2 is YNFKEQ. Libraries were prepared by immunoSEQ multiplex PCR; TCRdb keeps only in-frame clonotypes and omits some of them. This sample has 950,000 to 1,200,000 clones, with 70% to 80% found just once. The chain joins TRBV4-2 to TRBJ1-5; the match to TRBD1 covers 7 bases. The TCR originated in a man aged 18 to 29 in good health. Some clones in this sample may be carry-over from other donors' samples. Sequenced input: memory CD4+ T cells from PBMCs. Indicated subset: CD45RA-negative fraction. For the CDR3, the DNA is TGTGCCAGCAGTCGATTCGACAGGGTGGGTAATCAGCCCCAGCATTTT. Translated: CASSRFDRVGNQPQHF.